The 27 T cell receptor beta chains below were found in one sample sequenced in a study of CD8+ T cells in alopecia areata. RNA extraction was followed by reverse transcription into cDNA, which acted as the sequencing template. Assay used: immunoSEQ multiplex PCR; TCRdb lists only in-frame clones, some missing. The sample has over 120,000 clones, roughly 46% seen once. Specimen: CD4+ T cells sorted from blood, collected at week 0. Source of these receptors: a human donor with alopecia areata.

The J gene is TRBJ2-5, the V gene TRBV28; 10 nucleotides agree with TRBD2. The germline V gene has CDR1 MDHEN and CDR2 SYDVKM. After removal of 5 bases from V and 5 bases from J, the junction contained 8 bases not matched to a gene. This CDR3 has 15 residues. The CDR3 loop reads CASSRAGGFLETQYF. The CDR3 nucleotides are TGTGCCAGCAGTCGAGCGGGAGGGTTTTTGGAGACCCAGTACTTC.

This clone occurred once. This rearrangement joins TRBV7-9 to TRBJ1-2, with D hard to call. V lost 5 bases and J 8 bases, leaving 12 bases between the germline ends. The CDR3 is 12 amino acids. In germline, CDR1 is SEHNR, CDR2 FQNEAQ (reference sequence). The CDR3 reads CASSPSVWGYTF. For the CDR3, the DNA is TGTGCCAGCAGCCCCAGTGTGTGGGGCTACACCTTC.

The chain joins TRBV2 to TRBJ1-5; 8 bases are a match to TRBD1. Unmatched junction bases numbered 5, after V lost 6 bases and J lost 1 base. The CDR3 is 15 amino acids. Looked up from germline, CDR1 is SNHLY and CDR2 is FYNNEI. The CDR3 DNA follows: TGTGCCAGCAGCGAGGGACAGGCAAGCAATCAGCCCCAGCATTTT. This encodes CASSEGQASNQPQHF. Full variable domain (rest looked up from reference TRBV2 and TRBJ1-5): EPEVTQTPSHQVTQMGQEVILRCVPISNHLYFYWYRQILGQKVEFLVSFYNNEISEKSEIFDDQFSVERPDGSNFTLKIRSTKLEDSAMYFCASSEGQASNQPQHFGDGTRLSIL.

V and J are TRBV30 and TRBJ1-1; D gene ambiguous. Germline values: CDR1 GTSNPN, CDR2 SVGIG (reference sequence). Trimming left V 3 bases short and J 1 base short, with 6 bases between. The CDR3 is 12 residues long. CDR3 region: CAWRVRNTEAFF. The CDR3 bases are TGTGCCTGGAGGGTCAGGAACACTGAAGCTTTCTTT.

V gene TRBV30 combines with J gene TRBJ1-5, with D perhaps matching TRBD1 (6 bases). The CDR3 sequence is 14 residues long. The germline V gene encodes CDR1 GTSNPN and CDR2 SVGIG (reference sequence). V was clipped by 3 bases and J by 3 bases, with 12 bases between them. The CDR3 nucleotides read TGTGCCTGGAGCAGGGGAAGGAACAATCAGCCCCAGCATTTT. Translated, it gives CAWSRGRNNQPQHF.

Sample share makes this clone medium-sized. This chain joins TRBV11-2 and TRBJ2-4, with TRBD2 matching 12 bases. Germline CDR1 SGHAT, CDR2 FQNNGV. The CDR3 runs to 17 residues. J was trimmed by 2 bases and V by 3 bases; bases with no gene match: 5. The CDR3 reads CASSFGTSGRSKNIQYF. The CDR3 DNA reads TGTGCCAGCAGCTTCGGGACTAGCGGGCGATCCAAAAACATTCAGTACTTC.

The chain joins TRBV30 to TRBJ2-1; D is unclear. Germline CDR1 GTSNPN, CDR2 SVGIG (reference sequence). The CDR3 extends over 14 amino acids. Trimming left V 5 bases short and J 10 bases short, with 21 bases between. CDR3 loop: CAWCGPPQLGEQFF. The CDR3 region has the DNA TGTGCCTGGTGCGGACCCCCTCAACTCGGAGAGCAGTTCTTC.

This clone was counted a few times. The CDR3 reads CASSTVTWEKLFF. CDR3 in DNA: TGTGCCAGTAGTACCGTAACGTGGGAAAAACTGTTTTTT. The gene calls are TRBV19 and TRBJ1-4; D gene unclear. CDR1 is LNHDA and CDR2 is SQIVND in the germline V gene (reference sequence). This CDR3 has 13 amino acids. Trimming pared 4 bases from V and 8 bases from J, leaving 11 bases between.

This clone was picked up a small number of times. The chain couples TRBV6-5 to TRBJ1-5; TRBD1 matches 8 bases. After removal of 5 bases from V and 7 bases from J, the junction contained 4 bases not matched to a gene. The CDR3 totals 13 residues. Germline-derived CDR1 and CDR2 are MNHEY and SVGAGI. For the CDR3, the DNA is TGTGCCAGCAGTCCGGACAGGGTCCAGCCCCAGCATTTT. Amino acid sequence: CASSPDRVQPQHF.

V and J are TRBV5-6 and TRBJ2-7, with D perhaps assigned TRBD1 or TRBD2 (6 bases each). Germline assignment: CDR1 SGHDT and CDR2 YYEEEE. V shed 2 bases and J shed 6 bases, with 21 bases lying between them. This CDR3 is built from 16 residues. The chain's CDR3 is CASSFLTGAVLGEQYF. The DNA for the CDR3 is TGTGCCAGCAGCTTTTTAACGGGGGCTGTTTTGGGCGAGCAGTACTTC.

The CDR3 region has the DNA TGTGCCAGCAGCTCCCGGACTAGCGGGAGCTCCTACGAGCAGTACTTC. This gives the protein CASSSRTSGSSYEQYF. The chain combines TRBV7-9 with TRBJ2-7, with 13 bases identical to TRBD2. CDR1 is SEHNR and CDR2 is FQNEAQ in the germline V gene (reference sequence). The CDR3 is 16 residues long. V shed 4 bases and J 0 bases; nucleotides not matched to a gene: 3.

DNA of the CDR3: TGCGCCAGCAGCTGGGGAGTTTCCTACAATGAGCAGTTCTTC. This sequence encodes CASSWGVSYNEQFF. The chain employs TRBV5-1 and TRBJ2-1; maybe TRBD2 (5 bases). The CDR3 spans 14 residues. Germline CDR1 reads SGHRS; CDR2 reads YFSETQ. The V end was cut by 3 bases, the J end by 1 base, with 8 bases between. Looking up the rest from reference TRBV5-1 and TRBJ2-1 gives the full variable domain: KAGVTQTPRYLIKTRGQQVTLSCSPISGHRSVSWYQQTPGQGLQFLFEYFSETQRNKGNFPGRFSGRQFSNSRSEMNVSTLELGDSALYLCASSWGVSYNEQFFGPGTRLTVL.

The chain carries TRBV27 and TRBJ2-3; 13 positions agree with TRBD2. The CDR3 runs to 15 residues. After removal of 3 bases from V and 14 bases from J, the junction contained 11 bases not matched to a gene. Germline CDR1 reads MNHEY; CDR2 reads SMNVEV (reference sequence). The chain's CDR3 is CASSFRTSGSWFWYF. The CDR3 DNA sequence: TGTGCCAGCAGTTTCCGGACTAGCGGGAGTTGGTTCTGGTATTTT.

As regards this clone: At one end, the junction sequence differs from germline, possibly due to a read error. The rearrangement links TRBV30 to TRBJ2-1, with unresolved D. This CDR3 comprises 12 residues. The V gene's germline CDR1 is GTSNPN and CDR2 SVGIG (reference sequence). This CDR3 is CAWTFSHNEQFF. The CDR3 DNA sequence: TGTGCCTGGACGTTCTCCCACAATGAGCAGTTCTTC.

This clone was counted once. This chain joins TRBV11-2 and TRBJ2-7, with 7 nucleotides matching TRBD2. This CDR3 has 15 amino acids. Germline CDR1 reads SGHAT; CDR2 reads FQNNGV. Trimming took 10 bases from V and 2 from J; bases not matched to a gene: 14. CDR3 coding DNA: TGTGCCACCCGGCGTACGCGCGGGGGTACCTACGAGCAGTACTTC. Protein sequence: CATRRTRGGTYEQYF.

The V gene is TRBV30, the J gene TRBJ2-3; 12 bases are a match to TRBD2. After removal of 0 bases from V and 6 bases from J, the junction contained 4 bases not matched to a gene. Germline V CDR1 and CDR2: GTSNPN, SVGIG (reference sequence). This CDR3 spans 15 amino acids. The CDR3 nucleotides are TGTGCCTGGAGTGTCCTAGCGGGAGGGCCGGATACGCAGTATTTT. Encoded protein: CAWSVLAGGPDTQYF.

The chain recombines TRBV15 with TRBJ2-7, with TRBD2 identical over 7 bases. Germline CDR1 and CDR2: LNHNV and YYDKDF (reference sequence). V lost 8 bases, J lost 5 bases, and 12 bases stayed unmatched. The CDR3 loop spans 14 amino acids. Here the CDR3 reads CATSTRGSPNEQYF. DNA of the CDR3: TGTGCCACCTCGACGCGCGGGAGTCCCAACGAGCAGTACTTC.

V and J are TRBV30 and TRBJ2-7; 8 bases align to TRBD2. The CDR3 totals 17 residues. After removal of 1 base from V and 0 bases from J, the junction contained 11 bases not matched to a gene. CDR1 GTSNPN and CDR2 SVGIG come from the germline V gene (reference sequence). This chain's CDR3 is CAWSENSGRRFSYEQYF. In nucleotides, the CDR3 is TGTGCCTGGAGTGAAAACAGCGGGAGAAGGTTCTCCTACGAGCAGTACTTC.

This clone was seen only a few times. The chain carries TRBV9 and TRBJ1-3; no clear D. The CDR3 is 14 residues long. Germline CDR1 and CDR2: SGDLS and YYNGEE. V dropped 0 bases and J dropped 0 bases, with 4 bases sitting between them. This CDR3 is CASSVVDSGNTIYF. The CDR3 DNA follows: TGTGCCAGCAGCGTAGTAGACTCTGGAAACACCATATATTTT. The full variable domain, completed using reference TRBV9 and TRBJ1-3, is DSGVTQTPKHLITATGQRVTLRCSPRSGDLSVYWYQQSLDQGLQFLIQYYNGEERAKGNILERFSAQQFPDLHSELNLSSLELGDSALYFCASSVVDSGNTIYFGEGSWLTVV.

Many counts were recorded for this clone. The chain is built from TRBV11-2 and TRBJ2-7; D is undetermined. The CDR3 sequence is 13 residues long. With 7 bases removed from V and 1 base from J, the gap between germline ends came to 11 bases. Germline V gene data show CDR1 as SGHAT and CDR2 as FQNNGV. Here the CDR3 reads CASNRLGSYEQYF. The CDR3 DNA sequence: TGTGCCAGCAACCGTCTAGGGTCCTACGAGCAGTACTTC.

The J gene is TRBJ1-1, the V gene TRBV29-1, with D maybe TRBD1 (6 bases). V gave up 4 bases and J gave up 1 base, with 10 bases separating them. The CDR3 loop spans 13 amino acids. Germline V gene lookup returns CDR1 SQVTM and CDR2 ANQGSEA. CDR3 nucleotide sequence: TGCAGCGTTGCGGGGGCCCGGAACACTGAAGCTTTCTTT. This codes for CSVAGARNTEAFF.

The chain employs TRBV7-8 and TRBJ2-4, with D perhaps matching TRBD2 (6 bases). There are 12 residues in the CDR3. The V and J ends lost 0 bases and 15 bases respectively, with 12 bases between them. Germline V gene data show CDR1 as SGHVS and CDR2 as FQNEAQ. The CDR3 nucleotides are TGTGCCAGCAGCTTAGCGCGGGGTTCAGCGTACTTC. It specifies CASSLARGSAYF.

This sequence joins TRBV5-4 and TRBJ2-6, with D possibly called TRBD1 or TRBD2 (5 bases each). The CDR3 sequence is 15 residues long. CDR1 SGHNT and CDR2 YYREEE come from the germline V gene (reference sequence). The V end lost 0 bases, the J end lost 1 base, and 5 bases lay between the germline ends. CDR3 amino acids: CASSLGGSGANVLTF. The CDR3 nucleotides are TGTGCCAGCAGCTTGGGGGGGTCTGGGGCCAACGTCCTGACTTTC.

This chain joins TRBV4-2 and TRBJ1-5, with D tentatively TRBD1 (5 bases). The CDR3 covers 16 residues. Germline V gene lookup returns CDR1 LGHNA and CDR2 YNFKEQ. Trimming took 1 base from V and 9 from J, leaving 19 bases between them. The CDR3 nucleotides read TGTGCCAGCAGCCAAGTTCAGTCGGGGACCTCGAGGCCCCAGCATTTT. This sequence encodes CASSQVQSGTSRPQHF.

The genes are TRBV9 and TRBJ2-3, with unresolved D. Trimming removed 3 bases at V and 6 bases at J, with 8 bases between. CDR1 and CDR2 from the germline V gene are SGDLS and YYNGEE. The CDR3 runs to 12 residues. The CDR3 loop is CASSERLDTQYF. CDR3 sequence (DNA): TGTGCCAGCAGCGAGAGGCTGGATACGCAGTATTTT.

This chain connects TRBV15 to TRBJ2-5; D is undetermined. Trimming shortened V by 3 bases and J by 9 bases, and 17 bases separated the two germline ends. This CDR3 is 14 amino acids long. The germline CDR1 and CDR2 sequences are LNHNV and YYDKDF (reference sequence). This CDR3 reads CATSSREGWKAQYF. The CDR3 bases are TGTGCCACCAGCAGCAGAGAAGGGTGGAAGGCCCAGTACTTC.

The genes are TRBV18 and TRBJ2-5; D is uncertain. Trimming took 6 bases from V and 7 from J, leaving 18 bases between them. CDR1 and CDR2 (germline): KGHSH, LQKENI. The CDR3 runs 14 residues. The DNA of the CDR3 is TGTGCCAGCTCTCTAATCCATGCCGACCCGACCCAGTACTTC. It specifies CASSLIHADPTQYF.